A single T cell receptor (beta chain) is shown here with its context. The sample belongs to a study of blood T cell repertoires in COVID-19. Measured with immunoSEQ multiplex PCR; TCRdb has only the in-frame clones, and not every one. Of some 400,000 clones in the sample, more than 85% were seen once. Trimming stripped 7 bases from V and 6 bases from J, with 14 bases between. Germline V gene lookup returns CDR1 SGDLS and CDR2 YYNGEE. The CDR3 spans 13 residues. Material: peripheral blood. V is TRBV9 and J is TRBJ2-1; weak D call: TRBD2 (5 bases). The TCR originated in a human donor in a cohort sampled during active COVID-19. The CDR3: CASGELAGNEQFF. In DNA form, the CDR3 reads TGTGCCAGCGGGGAGCTAGCAGGCAATGAGCAGTTCTTC.